The TCR beta chain under discussion was sequenced for a study of CD8 T cells in Susac syndrome. Random hexamers were used to reverse transcribe the RNA input (about 0.5 to 1 ug). Multiplex immunoSEQ PCR targeted 54 Vbeta and 13 Jbeta TCR beta segments. Each CDR3 protein is one row after TCRdb ran MiXCR on the immunoSEQ multiplex PCR reads. The data hold about 160,000 distinct CDR3 sequences, with around 95% observed a single time. TEMRA cells were FACS-enriched, with CD8+ and CD4+ T cells isolated negatively. The germline V gene has CDR1 GTSNPN and CDR2 SVGIG (reference sequence). Deletions cut 6 bases from V and 6 bases from J, with 8 bases between. This CDR3 is 10 amino acids long.

Sequencing was done on a sample of CD4+ T cells from PBMCs. This chain uses TRBV30 with TRBJ1-2; TRBD1 might be the D (5 bases). The TCR originated in a human donor with Susac syndrome. The CDR3 region is CACVGDGYTF. The CDR3 nucleotides are TGTGCCTGTGTGGGGGATGGCTACACCTTC. The full variable domain, in which reference TRBV30 and TRBJ1-2 provide the parts outside the CDR3, is SQTIHQWPATLVQPVGSPLSLECTVEGTSNPNLYWYRQAAGRGLQLLFYSVGIGQISSEVPQNLSASRPQDRQFILSSKKLLLSDSGFYLCACVGDGYTFGSGTRLTVV.